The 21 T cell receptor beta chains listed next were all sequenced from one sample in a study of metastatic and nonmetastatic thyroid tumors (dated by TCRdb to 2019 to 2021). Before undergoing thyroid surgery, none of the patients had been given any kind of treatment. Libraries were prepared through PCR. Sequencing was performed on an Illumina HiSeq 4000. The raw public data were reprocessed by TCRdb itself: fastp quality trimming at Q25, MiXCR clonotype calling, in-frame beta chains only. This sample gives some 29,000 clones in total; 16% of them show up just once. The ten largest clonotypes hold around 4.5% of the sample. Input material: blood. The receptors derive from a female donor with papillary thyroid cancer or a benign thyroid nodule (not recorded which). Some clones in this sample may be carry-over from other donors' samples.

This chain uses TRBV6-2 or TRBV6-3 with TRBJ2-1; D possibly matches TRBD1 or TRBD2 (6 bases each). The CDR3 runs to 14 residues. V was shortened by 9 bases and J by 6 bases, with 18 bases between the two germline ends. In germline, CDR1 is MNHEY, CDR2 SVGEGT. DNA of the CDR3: TGTGCCAGTACCCAAATAGGAGGGGGCAATGAGCAGTTCTTC. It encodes CASTQIGGGNEQFF.

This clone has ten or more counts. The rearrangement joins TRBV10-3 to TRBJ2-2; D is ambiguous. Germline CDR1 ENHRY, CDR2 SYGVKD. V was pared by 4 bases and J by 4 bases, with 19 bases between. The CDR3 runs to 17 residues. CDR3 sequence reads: CAISAQDPRFTTGELFF. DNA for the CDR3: TGTGCCATCAGTGCGCAGGACCCCCGTTTCACCACCGGGGAGCTGTTTTTT.

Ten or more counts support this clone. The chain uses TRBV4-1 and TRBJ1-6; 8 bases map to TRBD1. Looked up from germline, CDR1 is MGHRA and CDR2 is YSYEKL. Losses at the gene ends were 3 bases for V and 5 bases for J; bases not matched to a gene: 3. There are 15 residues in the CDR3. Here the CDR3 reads CASSHRQGNNSPLHF. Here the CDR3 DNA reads TGCGCCAGCAGCCATCGACAGGGGAATAATTCACCCCTCCACTTT.

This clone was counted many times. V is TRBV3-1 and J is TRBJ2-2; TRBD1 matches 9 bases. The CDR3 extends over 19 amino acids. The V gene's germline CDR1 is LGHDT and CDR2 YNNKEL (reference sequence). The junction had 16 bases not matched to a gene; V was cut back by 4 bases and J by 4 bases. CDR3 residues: CASSPPTSGTGKGTGELFF. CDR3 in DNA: TGTGCCAGCAGCCCCCCGACCTCCGGGACAGGGAAAGGCACCGGGGAGCTGTTTTTT.

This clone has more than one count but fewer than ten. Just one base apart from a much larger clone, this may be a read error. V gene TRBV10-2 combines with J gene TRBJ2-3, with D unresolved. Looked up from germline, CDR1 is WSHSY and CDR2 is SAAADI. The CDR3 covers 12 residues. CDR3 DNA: TGCGCCAGAGCAGGCACACCAGATACGCGGTATTTT. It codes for CARAGTPDTRYF.

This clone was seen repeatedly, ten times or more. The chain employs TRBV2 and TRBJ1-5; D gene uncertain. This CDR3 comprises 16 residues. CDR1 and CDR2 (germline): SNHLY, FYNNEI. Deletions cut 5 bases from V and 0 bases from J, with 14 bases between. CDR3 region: CASSFRVGHSNQPQHF. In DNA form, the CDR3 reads TGTGCCAGCAGTTTCCGGGTCGGGCATAGCAATCAGCCCCAGCATTTT.

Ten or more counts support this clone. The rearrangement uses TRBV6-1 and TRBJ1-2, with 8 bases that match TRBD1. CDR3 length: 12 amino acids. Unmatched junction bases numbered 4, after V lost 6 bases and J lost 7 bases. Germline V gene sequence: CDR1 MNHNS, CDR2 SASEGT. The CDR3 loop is CASRQGAGGYTF. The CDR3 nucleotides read TGTGCCAGCAGGCAGGGGGCTGGTGGCTACACCTTC.

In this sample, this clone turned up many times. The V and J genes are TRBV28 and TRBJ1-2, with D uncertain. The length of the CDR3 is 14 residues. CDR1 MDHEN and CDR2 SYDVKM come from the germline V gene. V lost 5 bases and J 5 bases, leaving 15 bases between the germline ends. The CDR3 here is CASSVDPASYGYTF. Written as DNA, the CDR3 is TGTGCCAGCAGTGTCGACCCAGCCTCGTATGGCTACACCTTC.

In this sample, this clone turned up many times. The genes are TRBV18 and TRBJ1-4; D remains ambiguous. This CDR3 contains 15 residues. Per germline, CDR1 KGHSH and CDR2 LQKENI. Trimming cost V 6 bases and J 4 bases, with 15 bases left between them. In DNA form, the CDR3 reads TGTGCCAGCTCTCGGGAGGGTCCCAGTAATGAAAAACTGTTTTTT. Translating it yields CASSREGPSNEKLFF.

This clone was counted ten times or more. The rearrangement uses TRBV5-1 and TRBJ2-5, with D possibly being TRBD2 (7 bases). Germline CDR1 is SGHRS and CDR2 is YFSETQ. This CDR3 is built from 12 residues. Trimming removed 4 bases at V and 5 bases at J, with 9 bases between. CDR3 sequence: CASSPGGETQYF. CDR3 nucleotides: TGCGCCAGCAGCCCGGGGGGCGAGACCCAGTACTTC. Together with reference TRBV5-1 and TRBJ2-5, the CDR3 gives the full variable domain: KAGVTQTPRYLIKTRGQQVTLSCSPISGHRSVSWYQQTPGQGLQFLFEYFSETQRNKGNFPGRFSGRQFSNSRSEMNVSTLELGDSALYLCASSPGGETQYFGPGTRLLVL.

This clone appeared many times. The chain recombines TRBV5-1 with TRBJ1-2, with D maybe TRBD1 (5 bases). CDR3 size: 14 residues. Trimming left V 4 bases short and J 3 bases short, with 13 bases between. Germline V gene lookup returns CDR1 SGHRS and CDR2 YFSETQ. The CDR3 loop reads CASSRDRRDYGYTF. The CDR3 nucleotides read TGCGCCAGCAGCCGGGACCGGCGTGACTATGGCTACACCTTC.

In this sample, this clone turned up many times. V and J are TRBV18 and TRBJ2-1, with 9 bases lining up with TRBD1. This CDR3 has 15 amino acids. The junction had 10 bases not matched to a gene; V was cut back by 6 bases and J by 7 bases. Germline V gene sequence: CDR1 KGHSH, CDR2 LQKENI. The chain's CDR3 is CASSSIRDRVNEQFF. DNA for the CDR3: TGTGCCAGCTCGAGCATCAGGGACAGGGTGAATGAGCAGTTCTTC.

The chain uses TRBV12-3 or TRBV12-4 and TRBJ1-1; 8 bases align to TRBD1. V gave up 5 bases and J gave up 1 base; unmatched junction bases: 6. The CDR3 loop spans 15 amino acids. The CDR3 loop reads CASSPRDRKNTEAFF. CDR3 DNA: TGTGCCAGCAGTCCCCGGGACAGGAAGAACACTGAAGCTTTCTTT.

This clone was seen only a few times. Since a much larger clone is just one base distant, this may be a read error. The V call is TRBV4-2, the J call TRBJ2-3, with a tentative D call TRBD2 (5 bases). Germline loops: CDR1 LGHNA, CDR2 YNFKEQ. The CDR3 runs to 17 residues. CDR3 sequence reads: CAISPSGSHRSTDTQYF. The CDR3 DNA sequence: TGTGCCATCAGCCCATCGGGGAGCCACCGTAGCACAGATACGCAGTATTTT.

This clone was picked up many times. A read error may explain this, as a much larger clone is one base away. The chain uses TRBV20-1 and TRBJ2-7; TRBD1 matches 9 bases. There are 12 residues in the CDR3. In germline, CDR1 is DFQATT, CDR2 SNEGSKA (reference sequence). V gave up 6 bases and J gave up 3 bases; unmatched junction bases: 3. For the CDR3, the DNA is TGCAGTGCCCGGACAGGGGACTACGAGCAGTACTTC. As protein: CSARTGDYEQYF.

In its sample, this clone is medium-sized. CDR3 in amino acids: CSANRDSAPSYEQYF. The CDR3 nucleotides are TGCAGTGCAAACCGGGACTCTGCCCCCTCCTACGAGCAGTACTTC. The chain employs TRBV20-1 and TRBJ2-7, with D tentatively TRBD2 (6 bases). V lost 6 bases and J 0 bases, leaving 18 bases between the germline ends. From germline, CDR1 is DFQATT and CDR2 SNEGSKA (reference sequence). This CDR3 is 15 amino acids long.

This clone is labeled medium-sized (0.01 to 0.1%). For the CDR3, the DNA is TGCGCCAGCAGCGCCTCACTTCGGTCACCCCTCCACTTT. As protein: CASSASLRSPLHF. The chain carries TRBV4-1 and TRBJ1-6; D is uncertain. CDR3 length: 13 amino acids. Germline V gene sequence: CDR1 MGHRA, CDR2 YSYEKL. V was clipped by 5 bases and J by 10 bases, with 12 bases between them.

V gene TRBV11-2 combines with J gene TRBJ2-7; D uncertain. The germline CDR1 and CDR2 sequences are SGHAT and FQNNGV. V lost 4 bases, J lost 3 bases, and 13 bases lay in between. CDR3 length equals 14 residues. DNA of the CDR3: TGTGCCAGCAGCTCAGCTGTACTCGGCTACGAGCAGTACTTC. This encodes CASSSAVLGYEQYF.

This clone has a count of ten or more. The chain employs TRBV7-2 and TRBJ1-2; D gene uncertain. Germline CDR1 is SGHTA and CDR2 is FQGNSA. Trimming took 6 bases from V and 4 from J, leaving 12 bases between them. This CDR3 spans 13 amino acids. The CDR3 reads CASSLTYSYGYTF. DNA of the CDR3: TGTGCCAGCAGTCTTACGTACAGCTATGGCTACACCTTC. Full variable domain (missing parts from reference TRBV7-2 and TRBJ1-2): GAGVSQSPSNKVTEKGKDVELRCDPISGHTALYWYRQSLGQGLEFLIYFQGNSAPDKSGLPSDRFSAERTGGSVSTLTIQRTQQEDSAVYLCASSLTYSYGYTFGSGTRLTVV.

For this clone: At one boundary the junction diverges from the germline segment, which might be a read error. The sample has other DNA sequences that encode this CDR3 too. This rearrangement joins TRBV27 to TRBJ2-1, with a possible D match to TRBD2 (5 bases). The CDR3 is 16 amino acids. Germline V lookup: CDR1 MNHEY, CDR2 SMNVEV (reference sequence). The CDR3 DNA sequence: TGTGCAAGCAGTTTAGTGGTCCGGGGTTCCTACAATGAGCAGTTCTTC. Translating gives CASSLVVRGSYNEQFF.

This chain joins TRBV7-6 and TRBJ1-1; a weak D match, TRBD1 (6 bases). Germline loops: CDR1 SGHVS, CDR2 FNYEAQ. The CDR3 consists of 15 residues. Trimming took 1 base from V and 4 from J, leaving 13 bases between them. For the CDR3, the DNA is TGTGCCAGCAGCTTAGATACAGGGTTCGGCACTGAAGCTTTCTTT. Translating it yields CASSLDTGFGTEAFF.